The rows below give T cell receptor beta chains drawn from one sample of a study of blood T cells in healthy people across ages. TCRdb itself ran the 5' RACE reads through MiXCR, one entry per CDR3 protein. This table holds hundreds of thousands of distinct CDR3 sequences, roughly 64% found once. The sequenced material came from blood. These receptors all stem from a man aged 25-45 years in good health. Both conserved end residues are part of each CDR3.

CDR3aa: CASSQINIGTSWGHNEQYF
v_gene: TRBV4-3

CDR3aa: CASSPGASYGYTF
v_gene: TRBV7-3

CDR3aa: CASSKKKRDEQFF
v_gene: TRBV21-1

CDR3aa: CATSRDKGTNTEAFF
v_gene: TRBV15

CDR3aa: CASSPPRADGAPLHF
v_gene: TRBV18

CDR3aa: CASSRVAGQETQYF
v_gene: TRBV9

CDR3aa: CAIGTRGRDTQYF
v_gene: TRBV10-3

CDR3aa: CASRDDRGQGGYTF
v_gene: TRBV6-5

CDR3aa: CSVGERDSTDTQYF
v_gene: TRBV29-1

CDR3aa: CSAGLAGTAYEQYF
v_gene: TRBV20-1

CDR3aa: CASSADSSEEAFF
v_gene: TRBV5-1

CDR3aa: CASSTQITGEDTQYF
v_gene: TRBV9

CDR3aa: CASSLEGQGVREQYF
v_gene: TRBV5-1

CDR3aa: CASSAQLGNTEAFF
v_gene: TRBV9

CDR3aa: CASSQAGGKYNEQFF
v_gene: TRBV3-1

CDR3aa: CASSPTLAGVQYF
v_gene: TRBV7-9

CDR3aa: CSASTGGDRETQYF
v_gene: TRBV20-1

CDR3aa: CASSLTAGPEKLFF
v_gene: TRBV5-1

CDR3aa: CASSPQTERGNGYTF
v_gene: TRBV18

CDR3aa: CASSLGASPYSEQFF
v_gene: TRBV28

CDR3aa: CASSYGDSPFQETQYF
v_gene: TRBV6-5

CDR3aa: CASSEITGSSGANVLTF
v_gene: TRBV7-2

CDR3aa: CASSQEGEGGNEQFF
v_gene: TRBV3-1

CDR3aa: CASSPRGNGLYEQYF
v_gene: TRBV13

CDR3aa: CASSVGTSVGETQYF
v_gene: TRBV9

CDR3aa: CASSSRQGGNSPLHF
v_gene: TRBV6-2/TRBV6-3

CDR3aa: CASSQGEDGYTF
v_gene: TRBV3-1

CDR3aa: CATSREGVASGANVLTF
v_gene: TRBV15

CDR3aa: CASRRDPREETQYF
v_gene: TRBV4-2

CDR3aa: CATKLGGTEAFF
v_gene: TRBV6-5

CDR3aa: CATSDTGGVGYTF
v_gene: TRBV24-1

CDR3aa: CSPQQFATNEKLFF
v_gene: TRBV20-1

CDR3aa: CASSSGAYGYTF
v_gene: TRBV6-5

CDR3aa: CASSDGVGGGSTDMRYF
v_gene: TRBV6-4

CDR3aa: CASSLDGQGANYGYTF
v_gene: TRBV7-2

CDR3aa: CASSGLLLGRSNPDTQYF
v_gene: TRBV2

CDR3aa: CASSLGTGNHYEQYF
v_gene: TRBV7-2

CDR3aa: CAIKVSGGNEQFF
v_gene: TRBV10-3

CDR3aa: CASRPRRFGEAAFF
v_gene: TRBV7-2

CDR3aa: CSVEEEQGGGYGYTF
v_gene: TRBV29-1

CDR3aa: CASRGGTENEKLFF
v_gene: TRBV27

CDR3aa: CSVFGDEGSYEQYF
v_gene: TRBV29-1

CDR3aa: CAISRDRDTEAFF
v_gene: TRBV10-3

CDR3aa: CASSEGYQGAYEQYF
v_gene: TRBV19

CDR3aa: CASRTTDTQYF
v_gene: TRBV25-1

CDR3aa: CSVEESPSYEQYF
v_gene: TRBV29-1

CDR3aa: CASSVVGNNYEQYF
v_gene: TRBV7-2

CDR3aa: CSARWAGANVLTF
v_gene: TRBV20-1

CDR3aa: CASSLGDRGTDTQYF
v_gene: TRBV5-8

CDR3aa: CASSFGQVGSSYEQYF
v_gene: TRBV7-9

CDR3aa: CASSVSGTGDEQYF
v_gene: TRBV6-1